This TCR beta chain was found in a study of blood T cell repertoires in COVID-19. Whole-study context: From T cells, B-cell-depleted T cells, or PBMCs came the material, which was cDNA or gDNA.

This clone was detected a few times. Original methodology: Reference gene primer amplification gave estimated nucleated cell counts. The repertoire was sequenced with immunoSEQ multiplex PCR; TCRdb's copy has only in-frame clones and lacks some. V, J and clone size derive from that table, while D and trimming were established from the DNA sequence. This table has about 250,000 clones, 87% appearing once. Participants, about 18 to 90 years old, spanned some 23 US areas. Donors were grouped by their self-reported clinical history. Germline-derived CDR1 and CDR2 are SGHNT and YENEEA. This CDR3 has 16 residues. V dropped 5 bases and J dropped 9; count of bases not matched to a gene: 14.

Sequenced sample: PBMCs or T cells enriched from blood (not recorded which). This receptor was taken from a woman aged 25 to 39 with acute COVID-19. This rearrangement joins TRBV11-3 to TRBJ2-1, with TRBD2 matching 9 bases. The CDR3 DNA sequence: TGTGCCAGCAGCCCCCGAGGCGGGGGGGCCCTGGGTGAGCAGTTCTTC. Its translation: CASSPRGGGALGEQFF.